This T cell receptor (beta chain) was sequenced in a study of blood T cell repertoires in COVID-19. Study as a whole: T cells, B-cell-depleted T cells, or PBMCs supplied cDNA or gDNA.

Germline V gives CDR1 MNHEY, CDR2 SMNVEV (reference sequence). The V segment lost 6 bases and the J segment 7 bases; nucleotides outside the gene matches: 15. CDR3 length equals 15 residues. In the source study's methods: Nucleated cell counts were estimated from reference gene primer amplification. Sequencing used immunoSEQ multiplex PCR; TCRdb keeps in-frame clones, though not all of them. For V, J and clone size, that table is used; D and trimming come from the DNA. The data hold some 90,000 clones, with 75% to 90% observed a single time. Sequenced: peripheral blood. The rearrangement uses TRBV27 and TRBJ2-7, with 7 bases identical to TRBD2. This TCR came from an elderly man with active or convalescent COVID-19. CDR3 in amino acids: CASSWGGTPLEEQYF. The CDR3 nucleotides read TGTGCCAGCAGCTGGGGGGGGACTCCGCTCGAGGAGCAGTACTTC.